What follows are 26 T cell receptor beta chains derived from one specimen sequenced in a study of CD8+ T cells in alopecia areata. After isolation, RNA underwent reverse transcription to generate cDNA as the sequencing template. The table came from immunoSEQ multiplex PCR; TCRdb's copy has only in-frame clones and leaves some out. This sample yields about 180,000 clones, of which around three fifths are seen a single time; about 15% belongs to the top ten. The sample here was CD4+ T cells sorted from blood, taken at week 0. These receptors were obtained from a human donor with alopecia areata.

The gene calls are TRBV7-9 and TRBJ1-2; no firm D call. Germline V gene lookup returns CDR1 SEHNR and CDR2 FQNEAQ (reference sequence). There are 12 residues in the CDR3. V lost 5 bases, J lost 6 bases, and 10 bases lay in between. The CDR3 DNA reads TGTGCCAGCAGCCCCAGGCGCGATGGCTACACCTTC. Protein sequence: CASSPRRDGYTF.

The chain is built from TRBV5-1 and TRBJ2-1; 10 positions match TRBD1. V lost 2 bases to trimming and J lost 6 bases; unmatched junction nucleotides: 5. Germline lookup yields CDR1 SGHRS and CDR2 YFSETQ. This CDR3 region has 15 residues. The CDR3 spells CASSFGDRGANEQFF. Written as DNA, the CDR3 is TGCGCCAGCAGCTTCGGGGACAGGGGAGCCAATGAGCAGTTCTTC.

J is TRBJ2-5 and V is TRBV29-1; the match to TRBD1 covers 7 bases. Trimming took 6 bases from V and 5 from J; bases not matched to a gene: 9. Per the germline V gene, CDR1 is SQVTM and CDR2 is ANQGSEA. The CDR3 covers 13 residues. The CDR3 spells CSVANRGLETQYF. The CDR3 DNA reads TGCAGCGTCGCAAACAGGGGCCTCGAGACCCAGTACTTC.

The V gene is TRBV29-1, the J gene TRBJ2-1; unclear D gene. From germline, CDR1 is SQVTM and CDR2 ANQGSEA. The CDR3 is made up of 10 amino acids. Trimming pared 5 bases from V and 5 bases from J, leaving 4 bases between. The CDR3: CSVQDNEQFF. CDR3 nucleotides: TGCAGCGTTCAGGACAATGAGCAGTTCTTC.

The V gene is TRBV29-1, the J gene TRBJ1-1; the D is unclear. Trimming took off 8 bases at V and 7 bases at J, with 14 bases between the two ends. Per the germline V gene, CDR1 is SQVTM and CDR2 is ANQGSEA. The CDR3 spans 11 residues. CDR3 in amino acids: CSPRMENEAFF. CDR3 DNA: TGCAGCCCCCGGATGGAAAATGAAGCTTTCTTT.

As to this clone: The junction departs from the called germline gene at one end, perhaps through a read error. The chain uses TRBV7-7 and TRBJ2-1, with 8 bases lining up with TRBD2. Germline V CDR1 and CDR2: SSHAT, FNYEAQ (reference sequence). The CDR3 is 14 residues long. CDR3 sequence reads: CASSLAGGAGEQFF. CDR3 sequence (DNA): TGTGCTAGCAGCTTAGCCGGGGGGGCGGGTGAGCAGTTCTTC.

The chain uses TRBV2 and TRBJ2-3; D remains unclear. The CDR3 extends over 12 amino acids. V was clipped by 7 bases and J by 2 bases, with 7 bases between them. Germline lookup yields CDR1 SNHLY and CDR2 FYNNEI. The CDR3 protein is CASKADTDTQYF. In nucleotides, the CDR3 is TGTGCCAGCAAGGCAGACACAGATACGCAGTATTTT.

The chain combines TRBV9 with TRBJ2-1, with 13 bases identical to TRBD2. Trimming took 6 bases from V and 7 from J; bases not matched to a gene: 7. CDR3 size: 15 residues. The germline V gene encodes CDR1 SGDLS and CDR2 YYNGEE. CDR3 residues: CASTTSGGASNEQFF. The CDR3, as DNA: TGTGCCAGCACTACTAGCGGGGGGGCCTCGAATGAGCAGTTCTTC.

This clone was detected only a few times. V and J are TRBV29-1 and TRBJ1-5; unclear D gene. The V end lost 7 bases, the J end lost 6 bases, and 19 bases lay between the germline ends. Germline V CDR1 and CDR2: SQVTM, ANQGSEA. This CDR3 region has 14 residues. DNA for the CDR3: TGCAGCGCCAAAACTGGATCCACCGGTCAGCCCCAGCATTTT. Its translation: CSAKTGSTGQPQHF.

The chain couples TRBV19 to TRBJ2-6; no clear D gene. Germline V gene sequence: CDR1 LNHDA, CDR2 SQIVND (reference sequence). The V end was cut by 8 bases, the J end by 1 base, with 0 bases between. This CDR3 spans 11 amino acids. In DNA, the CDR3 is TGTGCCAGTTCTGGGGCCAACGTCCTGACTTTC. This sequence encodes CASSGANVLTF.

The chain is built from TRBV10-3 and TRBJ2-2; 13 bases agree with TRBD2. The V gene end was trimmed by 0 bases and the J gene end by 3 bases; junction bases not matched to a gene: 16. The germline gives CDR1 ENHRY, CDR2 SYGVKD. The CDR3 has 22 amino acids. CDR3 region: CAISESSAVTSGGSIYTGELFF. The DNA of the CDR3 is TGTGCCATCAGTGAGTCTTCGGCAGTGACTAGCGGGGGGAGCATTTACACCGGGGAGCTGTTTTTT.

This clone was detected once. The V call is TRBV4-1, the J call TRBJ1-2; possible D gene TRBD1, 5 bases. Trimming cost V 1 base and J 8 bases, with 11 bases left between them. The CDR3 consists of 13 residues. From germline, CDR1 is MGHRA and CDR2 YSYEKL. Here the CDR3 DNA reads TGCGCCAGCAGCCAAGGGGGGGATACGGGCTACACCTTC. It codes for CASSQGGDTGYTF.

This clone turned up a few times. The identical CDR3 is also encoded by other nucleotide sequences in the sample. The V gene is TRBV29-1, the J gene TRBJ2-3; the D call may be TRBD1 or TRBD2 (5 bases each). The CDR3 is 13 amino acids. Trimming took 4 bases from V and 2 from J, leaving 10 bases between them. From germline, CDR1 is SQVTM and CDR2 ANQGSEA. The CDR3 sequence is CSVGGVVTDTQYF. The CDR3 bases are TGCAGCGTTGGAGGGGTGGTCACAGATACGCAGTATTTT.

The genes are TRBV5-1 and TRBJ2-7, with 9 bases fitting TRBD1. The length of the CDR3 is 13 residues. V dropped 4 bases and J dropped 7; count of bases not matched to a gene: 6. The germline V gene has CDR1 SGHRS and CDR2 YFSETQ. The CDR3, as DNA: TGCGCCAGCAGCATACGGACAGGGGAAGAGCAGTACTTC. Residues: CASSIRTGEEQYF. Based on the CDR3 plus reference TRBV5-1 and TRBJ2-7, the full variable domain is KAGVTQTPRYLIKTRGQQVTLSCSPISGHRSVSWYQQTPGQGLQFLFEYFSETQRNKGNFPGRFSGRQFSNSRSEMNVSTLELGDSALYLCASSIRTGEEQYFGPGTRLTVT.

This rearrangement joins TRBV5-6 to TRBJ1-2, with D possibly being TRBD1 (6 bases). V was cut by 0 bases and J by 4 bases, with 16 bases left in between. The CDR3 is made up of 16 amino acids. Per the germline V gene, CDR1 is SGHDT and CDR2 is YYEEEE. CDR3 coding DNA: TGTGCCAGCAGCTTGGCCTCTGGGACACCGGTCTATGGCTACACCTTC. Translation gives CASSLASGTPVYGYTF.

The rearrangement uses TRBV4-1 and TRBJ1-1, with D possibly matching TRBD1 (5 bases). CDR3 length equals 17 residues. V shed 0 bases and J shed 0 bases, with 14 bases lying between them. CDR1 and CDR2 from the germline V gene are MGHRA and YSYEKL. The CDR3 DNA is TGCGCCAGCAGCCAAGAGGGACTCCTCTTATTGAACACTGAAGCTTTCTTT. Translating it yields CASSQEGLLLLNTEAFF.

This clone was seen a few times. DNA for the CDR3: TGTGCCACCAGCAGAGCCCGGGAGAGGGGCAATCAGCCCCAGCATTTT. Its translation is CATSRARERGNQPQHF. The chain recombines TRBV15 with TRBJ1-5; D is uncertain. V lost 1 base and J 2 bases, leaving 12 bases between the germline ends. The CDR3 contains 16 residues. The germline V gene has CDR1 LNHNV and CDR2 YYDKDF (reference sequence).

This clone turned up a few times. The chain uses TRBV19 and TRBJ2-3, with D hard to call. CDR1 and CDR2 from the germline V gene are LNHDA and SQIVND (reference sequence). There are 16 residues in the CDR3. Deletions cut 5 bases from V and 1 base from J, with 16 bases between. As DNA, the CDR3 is TGTGCCAGTAGTTGGGCAAAAAGTAGGGGCACAGATACGCAGTATTTT. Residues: CASSWAKSRGTDTQYF.

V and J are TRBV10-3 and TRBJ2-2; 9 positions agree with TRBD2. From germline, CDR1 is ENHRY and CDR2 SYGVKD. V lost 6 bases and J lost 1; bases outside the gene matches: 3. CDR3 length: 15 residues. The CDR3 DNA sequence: TGTGCCATCAGGGGGACTAGCCGGAACACCGGGGAGCTGTTTTTT. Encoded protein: CAIRGTSRNTGELFF.

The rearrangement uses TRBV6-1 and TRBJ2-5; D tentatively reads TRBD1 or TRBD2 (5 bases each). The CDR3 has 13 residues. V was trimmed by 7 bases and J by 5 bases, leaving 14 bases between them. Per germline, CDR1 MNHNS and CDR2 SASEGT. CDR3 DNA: TGTGCCAGCACTCCTTTAGGGACGGAGACCCAGTACTTC. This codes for CASTPLGTETQYF.

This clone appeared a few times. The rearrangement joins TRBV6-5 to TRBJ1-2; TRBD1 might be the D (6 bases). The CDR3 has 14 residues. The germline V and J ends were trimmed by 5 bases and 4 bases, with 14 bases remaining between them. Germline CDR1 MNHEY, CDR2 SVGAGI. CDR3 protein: CASSEGGPVYGYTF. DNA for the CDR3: TGTGCCAGCAGTGAAGGGGGGCCGGTCTATGGCTACACCTTC.

The CDR3 DNA follows: TGTGCCATCAGTGACCCCCAGGGGGCTATGGAAGCTTTCTTT. Protein sequence: CAISDPQGAMEAFF. V gene TRBV10-3 combines with J gene TRBJ1-1, with TRBD1 identical over 8 bases. CDR1 ENHRY and CDR2 SYGVKD come from the germline V gene. V gave up 3 bases and J gave up 8 bases; unmatched junction bases: 8. The CDR3 length is 14 residues.

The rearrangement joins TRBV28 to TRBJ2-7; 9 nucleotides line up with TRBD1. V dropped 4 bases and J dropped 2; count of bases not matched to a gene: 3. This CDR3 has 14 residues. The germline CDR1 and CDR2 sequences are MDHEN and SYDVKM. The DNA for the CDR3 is TGTGCCAGCAGTTCGGGACAGGGCCCCTACGAGCAGTACTTC. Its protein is CASSSGQGPYEQYF.

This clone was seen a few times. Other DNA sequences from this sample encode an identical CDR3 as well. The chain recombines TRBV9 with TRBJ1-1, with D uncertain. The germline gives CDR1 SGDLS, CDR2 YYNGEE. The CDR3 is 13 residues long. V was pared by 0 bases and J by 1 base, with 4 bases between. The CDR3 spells CASSVGPNTEAFF. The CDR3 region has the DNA TGTGCCAGCAGCGTAGGTCCGAACACTGAAGCTTTCTTT.

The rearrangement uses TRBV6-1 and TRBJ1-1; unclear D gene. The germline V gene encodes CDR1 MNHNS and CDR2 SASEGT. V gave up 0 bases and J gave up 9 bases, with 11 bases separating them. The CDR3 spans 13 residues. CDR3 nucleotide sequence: TGTGCCAGCAGTGAAGCGGTCGGCGTCAAAGCTTTCTTT. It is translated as CASSEAVGVKAFF.

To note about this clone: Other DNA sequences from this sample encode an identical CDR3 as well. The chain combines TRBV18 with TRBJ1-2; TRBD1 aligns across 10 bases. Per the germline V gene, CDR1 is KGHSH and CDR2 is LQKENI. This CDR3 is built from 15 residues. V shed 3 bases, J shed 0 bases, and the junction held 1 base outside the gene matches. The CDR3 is CASSPGQGTNYGYTF. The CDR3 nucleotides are TGTGCCAGCTCACCGGGACAGGGGACTAACTATGGCTACACCTTC.